A selection of T cell receptor beta chains follows, all from one sample in a study of pediatric ulcerative colitis. Profiled with immunoSEQ multiplex PCR; TCRdb holds only in-frame clones, not every one. Of roughly 25,000 clones detected, approximately 71% appear once; the ten largest clones hold around 7.8%. The sequencing sample was made of gut tissue. The receptor source for this set is a boy aged 5-17 years with severe ulcerative colitis. Each CDR3 is given with its conserved first and last residue. The D gene is left open where the match is weak. Expanded clones are given a class, and other clones once, few, many or no size at all.

CDR3 length	clone size	D gene	J gene	V gene	CDR3 protein	CDR3 DNA
17	once	TRBD2	TRBJ2-5	TRBV7-8	CASSLVLAGPYQETQYF	TGTGCCAGCAGCTTAGTACTAGCGGGGCCGTACCAAGAGACCCAGTACTTC
14	NA	NA	TRBJ2-2	TRBV6-6	CASSKQQRTGELFF	TGTGCCAGCAGTAAACAGCAGCGCACCGGGGAGCTGTTTTTT
14	NA	NA	TRBJ1-4	TRBV2	CASTWGEANEKLFF	TGTGCCAGCACTTGGGGAGAGGCTAATGAAAAACTGTTTTTT
14	once	NA	TRBJ2-7	TRBV30	CAWTPGDRGYEQYF	TGTGCCTGGACACCCGGCGACAGAGGCTACGAGCAGTACTTC
16	NA	TRBD1	TRBJ2-4	TRBV7-8	CASSSTGIQSKNIQYF	TGTGCCAGCAGCTCGACAGGGATCCAATCCAAAAACATTCAGTACTTC
17	NA	TRBD1	TRBJ2-6	TRBV19	CASSPQDRGGGANVLTF	TGTGCCAGTAGTCCTCAGGACAGGGGAGGTGGGGCCAACGTCCTGACTTTC
16	NA	NA	TRBJ1-4	TRBV21-1	CASSKARRQGAEKLFF	TGTGCCAGCAGCAAAGCTAGGAGACAGGGGGCGGAAAAACTGTTTTTT
12	NA	NA	TRBJ2-2	TRBV19	CASSINTGELFF	TGTGCCAGTAGTATAAACACCGGGGAGCTGTTTTTT
13	NA	NA	TRBJ2-7	TRBV28	CASSPPTDYEQYF	TGTGCCAGCAGTCCCCCCACAGACTACGAGCAGTACTTC
15	NA	TRBD2	TRBJ2-1	TRBV6-5	CASSYSAGGRNEQFF	TGTGCCAGCAGTTACTCGGCGGGAGGACGCAATGAGCAGTTCTTC
15	once	NA	TRBJ1-5	TRBV11-2	CASSLGDSGNQPQHF	TGTGCCAGCAGCTTAGGCGACAGTGGCAATCAGCCCCAGCATTTT
13	NA	TRBD1	TRBJ2-7	TRBV7-8	CASSLRGLYEQYF	TGTGCCAGCAGCTTGAGGGGGCTCTACGAGCAGTACTTC
15	NA	NA	TRBJ2-1	TRBV11-2	CASSDRGLGDSEQFF	TGTGCCAGCAGCGATAGAGGGCTCGGGGATTCTGAGCAGTTCTTC
15	NA	TRBD2	TRBJ2-7	TRBV11-2	CASSDLAGNDYEQYF	TGTGCCAGCAGTGACCTAGCGGGAAACGATTACGAGCAGTACTTC
16	few	TRBD1	TRBJ2-7	TRBV7-9	CASSQRGQGGAYEQYF	TGTGCCAGCAGCCAACGGGGACAGGGTGGAGCCTACGAGCAGTACTTC
17	NA	NA	TRBJ2-7	TRBV7-2	CASSLTHGRGKSYEQYF	TGTGCCAGCAGCTTAACCCACGGCCGGGGCAAGAGCTACGAGCAGTACTTC
15	NA	TRBD2	TRBJ2-3	TRBV6-5	CASSPLSGTTDTQYF	TGTGCCAGCAGTCCCCTTAGCGGGACCACAGATACGCAGTATTTT
13	NA	NA	TRBJ1-2	TRBV4-1	CASSLRADYGYTF	TGCGCCAGCAGCCTCAGGGCGGACTATGGCTACACCTTC
12	NA	TRBD1	TRBJ2-7	TRBV28	CASQTGGYEQYF	TGTGCCAGCCAGACAGGGGGCTACGAGCAGTACTTC
15	NA	TRBD1	TRBJ1-4	TRBV25-1	CASSDSDRAMEKLFF	TGTGCCAGCAGTGATTCGGACAGGGCCATGGAAAAACTGTTTTTT
14	NA	NA	TRBJ2-7	TRBV27	CASSLVQGGYEQYF	TGTGCCAGCAGTTTGGTCCAGGGGGGCTACGAGCAGTACTTC
11	NA	NA	TRBJ1-2	TRBV4-1	CASSHPDGYTF	TGCGCCAGCAGCCACCCGGACGGCTACACCTTC
17	NA	TRBD2	TRBJ2-7	TRBV11-2	CASSDWTSGKLRYEQYF	TGTGCCAGCAGCGACTGGACTAGCGGAAAACTTCGGTACGAGCAGTACTTC
15	NA	TRBD2	TRBJ2-7	TRBV27	CASSQTREGFYEQYF	TGTGCCAGCAGTCAAACCAGGGAGGGCTTCTACGAGCAGTACTTC
15	NA	NA	TRBJ1-5	TRBV10-2	CASSEPTGLNQPQHF	TGCGCCAGCAGTGAGCCGACAGGATTGAATCAGCCCCAGCATTTT
15	once	NA	TRBJ2-7	TRBV7-8	CASSSRSIGSYEQYF	TGTGCCAGCAGCTCAAGGAGTATAGGATCCTACGAGCAGTACTTC
11	NA	NA	TRBJ1-2	TRBV30	CAWSMEYGYTF	TGTGCCTGGAGTATGGAATATGGCTACACCTTC
16	NA	NA	TRBJ2-3	TRBV5-4	CASSGFEARLGGTQYF	TGTGCCAGCAGCGGGTTTGAGGCCAGGTTGGGGGGTACGCAGTATTTT
16	NA	NA	TRBJ2-1	TRBV5-4	CASSPGGIVVFNEQFF	TGTGCCAGCAGCCCAGGGGGGATTGTCGTCTTCAATGAGCAGTTCTTC
13	NA	NA	TRBJ2-7	TRBV5-4	CASSLTPAYEQYF	TGTGCCAGCAGCTTGACCCCTGCTTACGAGCAGTACTTC
15	NA	TRBD2	TRBJ2-1	TRBV7-2	CASSLTSGRNNEQFF	TGTGCCAGCAGCTTAACTAGCGGGAGAAACAATGAGCAGTTCTTC
16	NA	TRBD2	TRBJ2-3	TRBV10-1	CASRVTSEIRTDTQYF	TGCGCCAGCAGGGTCACTAGCGAGATCCGCACAGATACGCAGTATTTT
12	once	NA	TRBJ2-7	TRBV29-1	CSVTTPGYEQYF	TGCAGCGTTACGACGCCGGGGTACGAGCAGTACTTC
14	NA	NA	TRBJ2-7	TRBV15	CATSGPQGSDEQYF	TGTGCCACCAGCGGACCGCAGGGGTCAGACGAGCAGTACTTC
14	NA	TRBD1	TRBJ2-1	TRBV10-1	CASSRGTTYNEQFF	TGCGCCAGCAGCAGGGGGACGACCTACAATGAGCAGTTCTTC
13	few	NA	TRBJ2-7	TRBV9	CASSVGPSAEQYF	TGTGCCAGCAGCGTAGGACCAAGCGCGGAGCAGTACTTC
16	NA	TRBD1	TRBJ1-5	TRBV5-6	CASSTYRDRGTQPQHF	TGTGCCAGCAGCACTTACCGGGACAGGGGGACGCAGCCCCAGCATTTT
15	NA	NA	TRBJ2-1	TRBV5-1	CASSPRAVSYNEQFF	TGCGCCAGCTCACCTCGCGCGGTCTCCTACAATGAGCAGTTCTTC
10	NA	NA	TRBJ1-4	TRBV20-1	CSAAGGKLFF	TGCAGTGCCGCGGGGGGAAAACTGTTTTTT
16	NA	NA	TRBJ2-3	TRBV19	CASSMGQAFSTDTQYF	TGTGCCAGTAGTATGGGGCAGGCATTTAGCACAGATACGCAGTATTTT
14	NA	NA	TRBJ1-5	TRBV6-6	CASSYSANGTPQHF	TGTGCCAGCAGTTACTCGGCCAATGGGACGCCCCAGCATTTT
14	few	NA	TRBJ2-7	TRBV7-2	CASQLRGSSYEQYF	TGTGCCAGCCAACTTCGGGGGAGCTCCTACGAGCAGTACTTC
17	NA	NA	TRBJ2-2	TRBV4-1	CASSQDWRQGGTGELFF	TGCGCCAGCAGCCAAGATTGGCGGCAGGGGGGGACCGGGGAGCTGTTTTTT
12	NA	NA	TRBJ1-2	TRBV6-5	CASKEGSGGYTF	TGTGCCAGCAAGGAGGGTTCGGGGGGCTACACCTTC
13	NA	NA	TRBJ2-1	TRBV10-3	CAIGGGLDNEQFF	TGTGCCATCGGGGGTGGGTTGGACAATGAGCAGTTCTTC
13	medium-sized	NA	TRBJ1-1	TRBV10-3	CAISESGPSFPFF	TGTGCCATCAGTGAGTCGGGGCCCTCTTTCCCTTTCTTT
15	NA	TRBD2	TRBJ2-5	TRBV12-5	CASGWGLAGRETQYF	TGTGCTAGTGGTTGGGGACTAGCGGGAAGAGAGACCCAGTACTTC
15	once	TRBD1	TRBJ1-4	TRBV19	CASSILRTGGEKLFF	TGTGCCAGTAGTATACTCAGGACAGGGGGTGAAAAACTGTTTTTT
14	NA	TRBD1	TRBJ1-1	TRBV5-4	CASSLGDRGTEAFF	TGTGCCAGCAGCTTGGGGGACAGGGGCACTGAAGCTTTCTTT
16	NA	TRBD2	TRBJ2-4	TRBV5-1	CASSLGTSGNKNIQYF	TGCGCCAGCAGCCTCGGGACTAGCGGGAACAAAAACATTCAGTACTTC
15	NA	NA	TRBJ1-3	TRBV5-5	CASSLGDHSGNTIYF	TGTGCCAGCAGCTTGGGGGACCACTCTGGAAACACCATATATTTT